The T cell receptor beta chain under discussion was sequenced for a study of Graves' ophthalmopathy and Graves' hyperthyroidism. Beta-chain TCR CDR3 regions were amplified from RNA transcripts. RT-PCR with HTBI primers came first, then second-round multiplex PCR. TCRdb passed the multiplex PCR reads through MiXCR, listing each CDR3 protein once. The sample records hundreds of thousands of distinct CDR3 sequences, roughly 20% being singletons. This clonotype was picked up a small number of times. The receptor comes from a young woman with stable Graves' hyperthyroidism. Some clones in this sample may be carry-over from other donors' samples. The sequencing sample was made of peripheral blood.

The CDR3, as DNA: TGTGCCAGCAGTTACTCGGACAGATTATATGGCTACACCTTC. This sequence encodes CASSYSDRLYGYTF. The chain couples TRBV6-5 to TRBJ1-2; D perhaps matches TRBD1 (6 bases). The CDR3 consists of 14 residues. Looked up from germline, CDR1 is MNHEY and CDR2 is SVGAGI. V lost 0 bases and J lost 5, with 10 bases in between.